The 24 T cell receptor beta chains below all came from one sample that was sequenced in a study of shared clonotypes between healthy human individuals. CD45RO-negative, CCR7-positively selected cells formed the naive CD8 fraction, excluding terminally differentiated effector memory CD45RA+ cells. Assay used: immunoSEQ multiplex PCR; TCRdb lists only in-frame clones, some missing. The sample consists of about 2 million clones, just under 95% of them appearing once. Sequenced material: naive CD8+ T cells sorted from blood. These receptors came from a man aged 18-30 years in good health.

This clone has more than one count but fewer than ten. The V gene is TRBV6-1, the J gene TRBJ2-1; the D is unclear. Germline CDR1 and CDR2: MNHNS and SASEGT. This CDR3 spans 13 amino acids. V was trimmed by 8 bases and J by 0 bases, leaving 8 bases between them. CDR3 DNA sequence: TGTGCCAGCGACGCGAGCTCCTACAATGAGCAGTTCTTC. Its protein product is CASDASSYNEQFF.

About this clone itself: The same CDR3 arises from other DNA sequences in this sample as well. The gene calls are TRBV6-5 and TRBJ1-2; D is unresolved. The CDR3 runs to 13 residues. V shed 3 bases and J shed 5 bases, with 10 bases lying between them. The V gene's germline CDR1 is MNHEY and CDR2 SVGAGI. The CDR3 loop reads CASSYEGGYGYTF. The CDR3 nucleotides are TGTGCCAGCAGTTATGAAGGAGGGTATGGCTACACCTTC.

This rearrangement joins TRBV5-4 to TRBJ1-4, with 8 bases matching TRBD1. Germline lookup yields CDR1 SGHNT and CDR2 YYREEE (reference sequence). With V trimmed by 3 bases and J by 8 bases, 6 bases remained unmatched. CDR3 length: 14 amino acids. The CDR3 DNA reads TGTGCCAGCAGCTCAGGGGGCGCAGGCGAAAAACTGTTTTTT. Translating gives CASSSGGAGEKLFF.

The rearrangement uses TRBV5-6 and TRBJ2-7; D is uncertain. V was pared by 2 bases and J by 0 bases, with 6 bases between. The CDR3 contains 13 residues. Germline CDR1 reads SGHDT; CDR2 reads YYEEEE. The CDR3 sequence is CASSLLSSYEQYF. The CDR3 DNA is TGTGCCAGCAGCTTACTCAGCTCCTACGAGCAGTACTTC.

The V and J genes are TRBV6-1 and TRBJ2-1; tentatively, D is TRBD1 (6 bases). Germline assignment: CDR1 MNHNS and CDR2 SASEGT. This CDR3 has 16 residues. V lost 3 bases and J lost 8, with 20 bases in between. The CDR3 DNA reads TGTGCCAGCAGTGATTACAGGGAAGTTATCGGTCATGAGCAGTTCTTC. Its translation: CASSDYREVIGHEQFF.

The chain combines TRBV19 with TRBJ2-3, with TRBD2 as a possible D gene (6 bases). V dropped 3 bases and J dropped 4 bases, with 11 bases sitting between them. The CDR3 has 14 residues. Germline CDR1 reads LNHDA; CDR2 reads SQIVND (reference sequence). The CDR3 is CASSMGGSADTQYF. The CDR3 region has the DNA TGTGCCAGTAGTATGGGGGGAAGTGCAGATACGCAGTATTTT.

This chain uses TRBV7-2 with TRBJ2-7; TRBD2 agrees at 11 bases. Looked up from germline, CDR1 is SGHTA and CDR2 is FQGNSA. This CDR3 has 16 amino acids. V gave up 1 base and J gave up 3 bases; unmatched junction bases: 5. The CDR3 DNA sequence: TGTGCCAGCAGCTTAGACCTAGCGGGGGGCCGCTACGAGCAGTACTTC. Encoded protein: CASSLDLAGGRYEQYF.

The rearrangement joins TRBV27 to TRBJ2-5; D is perhaps TRBD1 or TRBD2 (6 bases each). The length of the CDR3 is 14 residues. V lost 3 bases and J lost 7, with 15 bases in between. The germline CDR1 and CDR2 sequences are MNHEY and SMNVEV (reference sequence). DNA of the CDR3: TGTGCCAGCAGTTTTGGTCGGGGGCTGGGGACCCAGTACTTC. Its translation: CASSFGRGLGTQYF.

The genes are TRBV27 and TRBJ1-5, with 8 bases matching TRBD1. Germline CDR1 and CDR2: MNHEY and SMNVEV (reference sequence). Unmatched junction bases numbered 8, after V lost 8 bases and J lost 2 bases. This CDR3 contains 15 residues. The CDR3 nucleotides read TGTGCCAGCGGTGCAGGGGGCGCGGGCAATCAGCCCCAGCATTTT. Protein sequence: CASGAGGAGNQPQHF.

J is TRBJ2-1 and V is TRBV9, with D tentatively TRBD1 or TRBD2 (6 bases each). Germline V gene sequence: CDR1 SGDLS, CDR2 YYNGEE. The CDR3 totals 16 residues. V gave up 0 bases and J gave up 3 bases, with 13 bases separating them. In DNA, the CDR3 is TGTGCCAGCAGCGTAGTTGAGGGGGGCCTCTACAATGAGCAGTTCTTC. Translated, it gives CASSVVEGGLYNEQFF. Looking up the rest from reference TRBV9 and TRBJ2-1 gives the full variable domain: DSGVTQTPKHLITATGQRVTLRCSPRSGDLSVYWYQQSLDQGLQFLIQYYNGEERAKGNILERFSAQQFPDLHSELNLSSLELGDSALYFCASSVVEGGLYNEQFFGPGTRLTVL.

The chain couples TRBV6-1 to TRBJ2-2, with D uncertain. CDR1 is MNHNS, CDR2 SASEGT, per germline. This CDR3 is 16 amino acids long. The V end lost 3 bases, the J end lost 2 bases, and 13 bases lay between the germline ends. Written as DNA, the CDR3 is TGTGCCAGCAGTGAGTTTGGAACAAGAAACACCGGGGAGCTGTTTTTT. Translation gives CASSEFGTRNTGELFF.

The chain recombines TRBV2 with TRBJ2-7; 8 nucleotides line up with TRBD1. The CDR3 is 16 residues long. The germline gives CDR1 SNHLY, CDR2 FYNNEI. The V gene end was trimmed by 6 bases and the J gene end by 1 base; junction bases not matched to a gene: 11. CDR3 coding DNA: TGTGCCAGCAGGGAAAGTCCGGGACAGGAATCCTACGAGCAGTACTTC. It is translated as CASRESPGQESYEQYF.

The chain employs TRBV5-6 and TRBJ1-2; D not certain. In germline, CDR1 is SGHDT, CDR2 YYEEEE. Trimming left V 2 bases short and J 8 bases short, with 19 bases between. CDR3 length: 15 residues. The DNA of the CDR3 is TGTGCCAGCAGCTTTCCAGCAGGTCCTGCTGGGGGCTACACCTTC. This codes for CASSFPAGPAGGYTF.

The gene calls are TRBV28 and TRBJ1-5; D possibly corresponds to TRBD1 (6 bases). The germline V gene has CDR1 MDHEN and CDR2 SYDVKM. Trimming stripped 3 bases from V and 6 bases from J, with 12 bases between. CDR3 length equals 14 residues. CDR3 region: CASSFWGGGQPQHF. CDR3 nucleotide sequence: TGTGCCAGCAGTTTTTGGGGGGGCGGTCAGCCCCAGCATTTT.

The V gene is TRBV30, the J gene TRBJ1-6; D may be TRBD1 (5 bases). The CDR3 loop spans 16 amino acids. V lost 0 bases, J lost 6 bases, and 15 bases lay in between. Germline V gene data show CDR1 as GTSNPN and CDR2 as SVGIG (reference sequence). The CDR3 here is CAWSVLGGAANSPLHF. The CDR3, as DNA: TGTGCCTGGAGTGTACTAGGAGGGGCGGCTAATTCACCCCTCCACTTT.

This clone appeared once. The chain links TRBV29-1 to TRBJ2-7; 9 nucleotides line up with TRBD1. Germline V gene data show CDR1 as SQVTM and CDR2 as ANQGSEA. This CDR3 is built from 12 residues. V lost 3 bases to trimming and J lost 8 bases; unmatched junction nucleotides: 5. CDR3 sequence: CSVDSGQGQQYF. The CDR3 DNA reads as TGCAGCGTTGACTCGGGACAGGGCCAGCAGTACTTC.

The rearrangement links TRBV6-1 to TRBJ1-2; no firm D call. V lost 2 bases to trimming and J lost 2 bases, with 12 bases between them. Looked up from germline, CDR1 is MNHNS and CDR2 is SASEGT. The CDR3 sequence is 15 residues long. The CDR3 DNA reads TGTGCCAGCAGTGAATCACAGTATGGCAACTATGGCTACACCTTC. This sequence encodes CASSESQYGNYGYTF.

The chain couples TRBV7-9 to TRBJ2-7; 9 nucleotides match TRBD1. The CDR3 has 14 amino acids. Germline V lookup: CDR1 SEHNR, CDR2 FQNEAQ (reference sequence). Trimming at V came to 5 bases and at J to 6 bases, leaving 8 bases not matched to a gene. DNA for the CDR3: TGTGCCAGCAGCCCCCGACAGGGGGGGATCGAGCAGTACTTC. As protein: CASSPRQGGIEQYF.

The CDR3 nucleotides are TGTGCCAGCAGCTTAGCGGTCTTGACAGGGGAATCCTACGCCGGGGAGCTGTTTTTT. This sequence encodes CASSLAVLTGESYAGELFF. The chain couples TRBV7-8 to TRBJ2-2, with 8 bases lining up with TRBD1. Germline CDR1 reads SGHVS; CDR2 reads FQNEAQ. The trim removed 0 bases at V and 6 bases at J, leaving 15 bases unmatched. CDR3 length: 19 residues.

The rearrangement uses TRBV7-9 and TRBJ1-5, with 7 bases matching TRBD1. Germline CDR1 and CDR2: SEHNR and FQNEAQ (reference sequence). The CDR3 sequence is 15 residues long. V lost 4 bases to trimming and J lost 4 bases; unmatched junction nucleotides: 7. The CDR3 sequence: CASSSDRVVNQPQHF. CDR3 sequence (DNA): TGTGCCAGCAGCTCCGACAGGGTGGTGAATCAGCCCCAGCATTTT.

The chain has TRBV6-5 and TRBJ2-7, with unresolved D. The CDR3 extends over 13 amino acids. Looked up from germline, CDR1 is MNHEY and CDR2 is SVGAGI. V was clipped by 6 bases and J by 4 bases, with 13 bases between them. CDR3 DNA sequence: TGTGCCAGCAGAAATTACAGTGAGTACGAGCAGTACTTC. It is translated as CASRNYSEYEQYF.

The chain recombines TRBV6-5 with TRBJ2-5, with D perhaps TRBD2 (7 bases). CDR1 is MNHEY, CDR2 SVGAGI, per germline. The ends were cut back, 0 bases at V and 2 bases at J, with 10 bases in the middle. This CDR3 has 15 amino acids. CDR3 region: CASSYSAGAQETQYF. The DNA for the CDR3 is TGTGCCAGCAGTTACTCTGCGGGGGCACAAGAGACCCAGTACTTC.

This sequence joins TRBV6-5 and TRBJ1-6; 8 bases match TRBD1. The CDR3 loop spans 15 amino acids. After removal of 1 base from V and 8 bases from J, the junction contained 4 bases not matched to a gene. CDR1 and CDR2 (germline): MNHEY, SVGAGI. CDR3 sequence reads: CASSYYNRGDSPLHF. CDR3 nucleotides: TGTGCCAGCAGTTACTACAACAGGGGGGATTCACCCCTCCACTTT.

The J gene is TRBJ1-6, the V gene TRBV4-3; TRBD1 agrees at 7 bases. CDR3 length equals 15 residues. From germline, CDR1 is LGHNA and CDR2 YSLEER. After removal of 5 bases from V and 9 bases from J, the junction contained 10 bases not matched to a gene. DNA of the CDR3: TGCGCCAGCAGCGAAATAACAGGGGATGGTTCACCCCTCCACTTT. Amino acids: CASSEITGDGSPLHF.